This TCR beta chain was found in a study of glioma-infiltrating T cells. Trimming pared 5 bases from V and 2 bases from J, leaving 20 bases between. Germline CDR1 LNHDA, CDR2 SQIVND (reference sequence). The CDR3 runs to 17 residues. The iRepertoire nested amplicon-rescue multiplex PCR amplified TCR alpha and beta CDR3s from RNA. Input was roughly 95-400 ng of tissue mRNA or PBMC total RNA. Each CDR3 protein gets one entry after TCRdb re-called the multiplex PCR reads with MiXCR. The repertoire holds about 200,000 distinct CDR3 sequences, over 25% seen once, with 20% in the top ten. Study findings and constraints: Above-expected tissue-blood divergence occurred in all gliomas, most in low-grade ones.

The table lists this clonotype with a few counts. Its antigen is not known. Sequencing input: glioma tissue, nonneoplastic brain tissue, or PBMCs (not recorded which). The rearrangement links TRBV19 to TRBJ2-3, with a possible D match to TRBD2 (6 bases). The clonotype originates from a human donor with low-grade glioma or glioblastoma, undergoing nonglioma brain surgery, or in good health (not recorded which). The CDR3 is CASSAPRAAGLTDTQYF. CDR3 bases: TGTGCCAGTAGTGCCCCTCGGGCAGCGGGCCTCACAGATACGCAGTATTTT.